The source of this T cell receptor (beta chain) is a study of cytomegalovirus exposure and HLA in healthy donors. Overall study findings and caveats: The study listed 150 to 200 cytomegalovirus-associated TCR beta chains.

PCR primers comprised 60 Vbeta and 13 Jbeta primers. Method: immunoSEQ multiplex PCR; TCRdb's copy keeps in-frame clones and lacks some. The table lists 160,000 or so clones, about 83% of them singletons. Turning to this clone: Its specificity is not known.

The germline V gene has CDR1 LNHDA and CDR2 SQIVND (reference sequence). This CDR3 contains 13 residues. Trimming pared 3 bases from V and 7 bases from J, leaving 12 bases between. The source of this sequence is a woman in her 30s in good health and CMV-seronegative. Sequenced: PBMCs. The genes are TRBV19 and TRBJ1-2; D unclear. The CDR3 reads CASSMPGAVGYTF. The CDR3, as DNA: TGTGCCAGTAGTATGCCCGGCGCGGTTGGCTACACCTTC.